Given below is one TCR beta chain in context. Sequencing used immunoSEQ multiplex PCR; TCRdb keeps in-frame clones, though not all of them. The table records 120,000 or so clones, about 88% of them present only once. The data were obtained in a study of T cell responses to AZD1222 COVID-19 vaccine. Germline V gives CDR1 SGHDT, CDR2 YYEEEE. The CDR3 covers 14 residues. The V and J ends lost 4 bases and 3 bases respectively, with 13 bases between them. Sequencing was performed on peripheral blood, taken on day 0 of AZD1222 vaccination. The sequence came from an adult in good health. This chain links TRBV5-6 with TRBJ2-5; D tentatively fits TRBD1 or TRBD2 (5 bases each). The CDR3, as DNA: TGTGCCAGCAGCACGTGGGACCTCAAAGAGACCCAGTACTTC. Translation: CASSTWDLKETQYF.